This T cell receptor beta chain was obtained from a study of T cells in Graves' hyperthyroidism and ophthalmopathy. In the study overall: Peripheral blood was taken when the disease was first diagnosed, before any treatment began.

This clonotype was seen at least ten times. Its specificity is unknown. There were TCR beta CDR3 regions amplified from RNA transcripts. First-round RT-PCR with HTBI primers amplified the TCR CDR3 region. Via MiXCR, TCRdb re-called the multiplex PCR reads, giving one row per CDR3 protein. The sample lists more than 250,000 distinct CDR3 sequences, roughly 15% occurring once. Study-wide results and limits: Researchers report that a 13 V-J model separated ophthalmopathy from stable hyperthyroidism. Expanded thyroid clonotypes (above 0.001) were mostly also found in blood.

The CDR3 totals 19 residues. Germline V gene lookup returns CDR1 LGHDT and CDR2 YNNKEL (reference sequence). V shed 6 bases, J shed 10 bases, and the junction held 20 bases outside the gene matches. This TCR was recovered from a woman between 50 and 59 years old with Graves' hyperthyroidism that later progressed to Graves' ophthalmopathy. The V call is TRBV3-1, the J call TRBJ2-1; TRBD2 aligns across 14 bases. Material for sequencing was blood. The CDR3 DNA reads TGTGCCAGCAGACCGGGGACTAGCGGGAGAAGAGTCACGGCTGGCGAGCAGTTCTTC. This sequence encodes CASRPGTSGRRVTAGEQFF.